One sample yielded the 16 T cell receptor beta chains listed below, sequenced in a study of cytomegalovirus exposure and HLA in healthy donors. Data came from immunoSEQ multiplex PCR; TCRdb stores just in-frame clones and leaves some out. The sample yields some 170,000 clones, 65% to 90% seen once. Material: PBMCs. The receptor source for this set is a woman between 18 and 30 years old in good health and CMV-seronegative.

CDR3 region: CASSISGQGYEQYF. For the CDR3, the DNA is TGTGCCAGTAGTATTTCGGGACAGGGCTACGAGCAGTACTTC. The V and J genes are TRBV19 and TRBJ2-7, with 9 bases fitting TRBD1. V shed 3 bases and J 3 bases; nucleotides not matched to a gene: 3. Germline CDR1 LNHDA, CDR2 SQIVND (reference sequence). The CDR3 contains 14 residues.

V usage is TRBV4-2 and J usage is TRBJ1-4; TRBD1 matches 7 bases. The V and J ends lost 0 bases and 8 bases, in that order; junction bases with no gene match: 6. The germline V gene has CDR1 LGHNA and CDR2 YNFKEQ. The CDR3 extends over 15 amino acids. The CDR3 protein is CASSQDRSGGEKLFF. In DNA form, the CDR3 reads TGTGCCAGCAGCCAAGATCGTTCAGGGGGGGAAAAACTGTTTTTT.

V usage is TRBV6-5 and J usage is TRBJ1-2; 9 bases align to TRBD1. CDR3 length equals 15 residues. CDR1 and CDR2 from the germline V gene are MNHEY and SVGAGI. V lost 4 bases and J lost 4; bases outside the gene matches: 7. As DNA, the CDR3 is TGTGCCAGCAGTTTGCGGACAGGGGCCTTCTATGGCTACACCTTC. Residues: CASSLRTGAFYGYTF.

The V call is TRBV10-1, the J call TRBJ2-5; weak D call: TRBD2 (7 bases). V was trimmed by 6 bases and J by 5 bases, leaving 16 bases between them. The CDR3 has 14 amino acids. Germline V gene sequence: CDR1 WNHNN, CDR2 SYGVQD (reference sequence). The DNA for the CDR3 is TGCGCCAGCAGCCCTCGGGGGGCGAGGGAGACCCAGTACTTC. It is translated as CASSPRGARETQYF.

This chain connects TRBV19 to TRBJ2-2; 15 nucleotides line up with TRBD2. V trimming: 3 bases; J trimming: 3 bases; junction bases outside the gene matches: 5. There are 18 residues in the CDR3. The germline V gene encodes CDR1 LNHDA and CDR2 SQIVND (reference sequence). The CDR3 DNA follows: TGTGCCAGTAGTATCGGACTAGCGGGGGGGCCGCACACCGGGGAGCTGTTTTTT. It is translated as CASSIGLAGGPHTGELFF.

The chain employs TRBV18 and TRBJ2-5, with D tentatively TRBD2 (6 bases). V was trimmed by 1 base and J by 3 bases, leaving 9 bases between them. The V gene's germline CDR1 is KGHSH and CDR2 LQKENI. This CDR3 has 14 amino acids. This CDR3 reads CASSPLRREETQYF. CDR3 DNA sequence: TGTGCCAGCTCACCACTTAGGAGGGAAGAGACCCAGTACTTC.

This clone was seen a handful of times. V usage is TRBV30 and J usage is TRBJ1-1; D ambiguous. Per the germline V gene, CDR1 is GTSNPN and CDR2 is SVGIG (reference sequence). V lost 3 bases, J lost 1 base, and 9 bases lay in between. This CDR3 contains 13 residues. Here the CDR3 reads CAWSEVWNTEAFF. As DNA, the CDR3 is TGTGCCTGGAGCGAGGTTTGGAACACTGAAGCTTTCTTT.

V usage is TRBV7-8 and J usage is TRBJ1-5, with D possibly being TRBD1 (6 bases). Per germline, CDR1 SGHVS and CDR2 FQNEAQ. The CDR3 is 16 amino acids. V lost 3 bases and J lost 3, with 15 bases in between. The CDR3 sequence is CASSFTGSGTNQPQHF. Here the CDR3 DNA reads TGTGCCAGCAGCTTTACAGGGTCCGGAACCAATCAGCCCCAGCATTTT.

The J gene is TRBJ2-7, the V gene TRBV27; weak D call: TRBD2 (7 bases). The CDR3 consists of 13 residues. Germline assignment: CDR1 MNHEY and CDR2 SMNVEV (reference sequence). Between the trimmed V and J ends, which lost 8 bases and 0 bases, there was a span of 11 bases. The CDR3 DNA is TGTGCCAGCTCGGCGGGGGCCTCCTACGAGCAGTACTTC. Encoded protein: CASSAGASYEQYF.

The chain couples TRBV18 to TRBJ2-7; 9 bases are a match to TRBD1. The CDR3 runs to 14 residues. The germline gives CDR1 KGHSH, CDR2 LQKENI. V was pared by 3 bases and J by 5 bases, with 5 bases of the junction left unmatched. The CDR3 loop reads CASSPRDRVNEQYF. The CDR3 DNA sequence: TGTGCCAGCTCACCCCGGGACAGGGTAAACGAGCAGTACTTC.

The V and J genes are TRBV5-4 and TRBJ2-1, with a possible D match to TRBD2 (5 bases). The CDR3 is 13 residues long. V was shortened by 0 bases and J by 9 bases, with 10 bases between the two germline ends. Germline CDR1 reads SGHNT; CDR2 reads YYREEE (reference sequence). The CDR3: CASSLVLRGEQFF. The DNA for the CDR3 is TGTGCCAGCAGCTTGGTCCTTCGGGGTGAGCAGTTCTTC.

This chain uses TRBV27 with TRBJ1-5; tentative D call: TRBD1 (5 bases). V lost 0 bases, J lost 2 bases, and 8 bases lay in between. This CDR3 region has 15 residues. Germline-derived CDR1 and CDR2 are MNHEY and SMNVEV (reference sequence). The CDR3, as DNA: TGTGCCAGCAGTTTATCGGGCAGGGGCAATCAGCCCCAGCATTTT. Translation: CASSLSGRGNQPQHF.

This chain connects TRBV19 to TRBJ1-2, with a tentative D call TRBD1 (6 bases). The CDR3 has 15 residues. Trimming pared 6 bases from V and 2 bases from J, leaving 16 bases between. CDR1 and CDR2 (germline): LNHDA, SQIVND (reference sequence). CDR3 sequence: CASRGPGVFNYGYTF. DNA for the CDR3: TGTGCCAGTAGAGGCCCAGGGGTTTTCAACTATGGCTACACCTTC. Complete variable domain (other parts from reference TRBV19 and TRBJ1-2): DGGITQSPKYLFRKEGQNVTLSCEQNLNHDAMYWYRQDPGQGLRLIYYSQIVNDFQKGDIAEGYSVSREKKESFPLTVTSAQKNPTAFYLCASRGPGVFNYGYTFGSGTRLTVV.

This chain joins TRBV19 and TRBJ2-1; D perhaps matches TRBD1 (6 bases). With 4 bases removed from V and 2 bases from J, the gap between germline ends came to 15 bases. Germline V gives CDR1 LNHDA, CDR2 SQIVND (reference sequence). The CDR3 consists of 16 residues. CDR3 sequence reads: CASSTSIRTAYNEQFF. In DNA form, the CDR3 reads TGTGCCAGTAGTACATCTATTCGGACAGCCTACAATGAGCAGTTCTTC.

The chain carries TRBV9 and TRBJ2-2; possibly TRBD2 for D (5 bases). The V end lost 1 base, the J end lost 5 bases, and 12 bases lay between the germline ends. Per germline, CDR1 SGDLS and CDR2 YYNGEE. CDR3 size: 15 residues. This CDR3 is CASSVSRGRTGELFF. DNA of the CDR3: TGTGCCAGCAGCGTATCCCGAGGGCGGACCGGGGAGCTGTTTTTT.

Regarding this clone: The junction and the germline gene differ at one end; a read error may be behind it. This chain joins TRBV5-4 and TRBJ1-1; D gene unclear. CDR3 size: 14 residues. The germline V gene encodes CDR1 SGHNT and CDR2 YYREEE (reference sequence). This CDR3 is CASSQDGSNTEAFF. CDR3 sequence (DNA): TGCGCCAGCAGCCAAGACGGGAGCAACACTGAAGCTTTCTTT.